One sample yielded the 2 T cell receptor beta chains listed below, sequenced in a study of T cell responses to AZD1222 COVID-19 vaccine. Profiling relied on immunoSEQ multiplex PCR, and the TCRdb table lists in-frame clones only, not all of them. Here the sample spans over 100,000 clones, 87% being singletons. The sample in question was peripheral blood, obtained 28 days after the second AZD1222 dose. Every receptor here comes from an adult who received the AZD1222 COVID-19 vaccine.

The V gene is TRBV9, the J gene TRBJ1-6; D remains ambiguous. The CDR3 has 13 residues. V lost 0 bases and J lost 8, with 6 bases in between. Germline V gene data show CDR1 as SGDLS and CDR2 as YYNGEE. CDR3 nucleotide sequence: TGTGCCAGCAGCGTAGTATGGGATTCACCCCTCCACTTT. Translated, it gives CASSVVWDSPLHF.

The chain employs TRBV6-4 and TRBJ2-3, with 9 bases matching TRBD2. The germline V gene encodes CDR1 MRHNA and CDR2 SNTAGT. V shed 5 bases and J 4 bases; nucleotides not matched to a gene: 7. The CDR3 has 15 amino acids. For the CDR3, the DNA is TGTGCCAGCAGTCCAATAGCGGGGGTGCCAGATACGCAGTATTTT. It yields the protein CASSPIAGVPDTQYF.